Listed here are 28 T cell receptor beta chains from one sample, sequenced in a study of blood T cell repertoires in COVID-19. Data came from immunoSEQ multiplex PCR; TCRdb stores just in-frame clones and leaves some out. The sample contains 300,000 or so clones, 85% to 90% of which appear only once. The specimen was PBMCs or T cells enriched from blood (not recorded which). The receptor source for this set is a woman younger than 35 who had recovered from COVID-19.

Here the CDR3 reads CASSFVAGGRTDTQYF. For the CDR3, the DNA is TGTGCCAGCAGCTTTGTAGCGGGGGGCCGCACAGATACGCAGTATTTT. V gene TRBV7-9 combines with J gene TRBJ2-3; 10 bases match TRBD2. The germline V gene has CDR1 SEHNR and CDR2 FQNEAQ (reference sequence). J gave up 1 base and V 3 bases, and 4 bases lay outside the gene matches. The CDR3 is 16 residues long. Full variable domain (missing parts from reference TRBV7-9 and TRBJ2-3): DTGVSQNPRHKITKRGQNVTFRCDPISEHNRLYWYRQTLGQGPEFLTYFQNEAQLEKSRLLSDRFSAERPKGSFSTLEIQRTEQGDSAMYLCASSFVAGGRTDTQYFGPGTRLTVL.

This chain joins TRBV11-2 and TRBJ2-5; D remains unclear. Per the germline V gene, CDR1 is SGHAT and CDR2 is FQNNGV. The CDR3 totals 14 residues. V shed 2 bases and J shed 0 bases, with 7 bases lying between them. CDR3 protein: CASSLTRYQETQYF. The CDR3 DNA reads TGTGCCAGCAGCTTAACGAGATACCAAGAGACCCAGTACTTC.

The chain combines TRBV18 with TRBJ2-7, with D hard to call. The CDR3 contains 15 residues. Germline CDR1 KGHSH, CDR2 LQKENI. V dropped 2 bases and J dropped 0 bases, with 11 bases sitting between them. CDR3 sequence reads: CASSPRGLGSYEQYF. CDR3 in DNA: TGTGCCAGCTCACCAAGAGGCCTAGGCTCCTACGAGCAGTACTTC.

The chain employs TRBV27 and TRBJ2-7; the match to TRBD1 covers 7 bases. Trimming cost V 5 bases and J 5 bases; bases outside gene matches: 6. CDR3 length equals 13 residues. Per the germline V gene, CDR1 is MNHEY and CDR2 is SMNVEV (reference sequence). The DNA for the CDR3 is TGTGCCAGCAGTACCGTCGACAGGGACGAGCAGTACTTC. Translation gives CASSTVDRDEQYF.

Only one count was recorded for this clone. This chain connects TRBV29-1 to TRBJ1-1, with D unclear. V was shortened by 5 bases and J by 1 base, with 11 bases between the two germline ends. CDR3 length equals 13 residues. In germline, CDR1 is SQVTM, CDR2 ANQGSEA. The CDR3 DNA sequence: TGCAGCGTTAACGGACTGTCGAACACTGAAGCTTTCTTT. Translation gives CSVNGLSNTEAFF.

The rearrangement joins TRBV9 to TRBJ1-5, with 9 bases that match TRBD1. Germline V gene data show CDR1 as SGDLS and CDR2 as YYNGEE. This CDR3 is built from 15 residues. The V and J ends lost 4 bases and 2 bases, in that order; junction bases with no gene match: 4. The CDR3 spells CASSQGQGGNQPQHF. The CDR3 DNA reads as TGTGCCAGCAGCCAGGGACAGGGTGGCAATCAGCCCCAGCATTTT.

The rearrangement links TRBV30 to TRBJ1-1, with D perhaps TRBD1 (5 bases). The CDR3 is 17 amino acids. V dropped 2 bases and J dropped 0 bases, with 19 bases sitting between them. Germline-derived CDR1 and CDR2 are GTSNPN and SVGIG (reference sequence). CDR3 protein: CAWSLSLRDLMNTEAFF. Here the CDR3 DNA reads TGTGCCTGGAGTCTTAGTCTCAGGGACTTAATGAACACTGAAGCTTTCTTT.

The rearrangement uses TRBV5-8 and TRBJ2-5; TRBD2 aligns across 15 bases. The germline V gene encodes CDR1 SGHTS and CDR2 YDEGEE. CDR3 length: 17 residues. The V and J ends lost 3 bases and 4 bases, in that order; junction bases with no gene match: 7. In DNA form, the CDR3 reads TGTGCCAGCAGCTCGGGACTAGCGGGGGGCGCGGGAGAGACCCAGTACTTC. Protein product: CASSSGLAGGAGETQYF.

This chain joins TRBV7-3 and TRBJ1-1, with D unresolved. Trimming pared 11 bases from V and 5 bases from J, leaving 15 bases between. The CDR3 spans 12 residues. Looked up from germline, CDR1 is SGHTA and CDR2 is FQGTGA. CDR3 sequence reads: CAGGKGETEAFF. The CDR3 DNA sequence: TGTGCCGGAGGGAAGGGAGAGACTGAAGCTTTCTTT.

The chain has TRBV5-8 and TRBJ1-3; a possible D gene is TRBD1 (6 bases). V was shortened by 4 bases and J by 0 bases, with 11 bases between the two germline ends. This CDR3 is 15 amino acids long. Germline V gives CDR1 SGHTS, CDR2 YDEGEE. This CDR3 is CASSLGGHSGNTIYF. As DNA, the CDR3 is TGTGCCAGCAGCCTCGGGGGGCACTCTGGAAACACCATATATTTT.

This clone occurred a few times. V gene TRBV7-3 combines with J gene TRBJ2-7; the D gene is possibly TRBD2 (6 bases). CDR1 and CDR2 from the germline V gene are SGHTA and FQGTGA. The CDR3 runs to 15 residues. Trimming stripped 2 bases from V and 4 bases from J, with 15 bases between. This CDR3 is CASSLWSGSGYEQYF. The CDR3 coding sequence is TGTGCCAGCAGCTTATGGTCCGGGAGTGGGTACGAGCAGTACTTC.

CDR3 protein: CASRRTGGSEDTQYF. The CDR3 coding sequence is TGTGCCAGCAGACGTACAGGGGGCTCGGAAGATACGCAGTATTTT. The chain links TRBV4-2 to TRBJ2-3, with 9 bases fitting TRBD1. Looked up from germline, CDR1 is LGHNA and CDR2 is YNFKEQ. CDR3 size: 15 residues. Trimming took 6 bases from V and 5 from J; bases not matched to a gene: 9.

CDR3 residues: CSARYNEQFF. The CDR3, as DNA: TGCAGTGCCCGGTACAATGAGCAGTTCTTC. The chain carries TRBV20-1 and TRBJ2-1, with D unresolved. This CDR3 is built from 10 residues. CDR1 is DFQATT, CDR2 SNEGSKA, per germline (reference sequence). V shed 6 bases and J shed 4 bases, with 4 bases lying between them.

The chain uses TRBV4-2 and TRBJ2-3, with 9 bases aligning to TRBD2. V lost 5 bases, J lost 5 bases, and 14 bases stayed unmatched. Germline CDR1 is LGHNA and CDR2 is YNFKEQ. CDR3 length: 17 amino acids. The CDR3 is CASSSGAAGGPVDTQYF. In DNA, the CDR3 is TGTGCCAGCAGCTCCGGCGCCGCGGGAGGGCCTGTAGATACGCAGTATTTT.

The CDR3, as DNA: TGTGCCAGTAGTATAGAGGTAGACATTCGGTACCAAGAGACCCAGTACTTC. This gives the protein CASSIEVDIRYQETQYF. This rearrangement joins TRBV19 to TRBJ2-5; D remains ambiguous. Trimming stripped 0 bases from V and 0 bases from J, with 14 bases between. There are 17 residues in the CDR3. Germline CDR1 and CDR2: LNHDA and SQIVND (reference sequence). Variable domain in full (rest from reference TRBV19 and TRBJ2-5): DGGITQSPKYLFRKEGQNVTLSCEQNLNHDAMYWYRQDPGQGLRLIYYSQIVNDFQKGDIAEGYSVSREKKESFPLTVTSAQKNPTAFYLCASSIEVDIRYQETQYFGPGTRLLVL.

This chain links TRBV9 with TRBJ2-1; 10 positions agree with TRBD2. The J segment lost 6 bases and the V segment lost 4 bases, leaving 7 bases of the junction unmatched. The CDR3 is made up of 15 amino acids. CDR1 is SGDLS, CDR2 YYNGEE, per germline. CDR3 amino acids: CASSTRLAGANEQFF. CDR3 in DNA: TGTGCCAGCAGCACTCGACTAGCGGGCGCCAATGAGCAGTTCTTC.

The chain links TRBV3-1 (or the pseudogene TRBV3-2) to TRBJ2-7; TRBD2 aligns across 7 bases. Germline V gene sequence: CDR1 LGHDT, CDR2 YNNKEL (reference sequence). V trimming: 3 bases; J trimming: 0 bases; junction bases outside the gene matches: 8. The CDR3 is 16 residues long. In nucleotides, the CDR3 is TGTGCCAGCAGCCAGGGTGGACTAGGGATCTCCTACGAGCAGTACTTC. Translation: CASSQGGLGISYEQYF.

The chain couples TRBV4-1 to TRBJ2-1, with 7 bases lining up with TRBD2. The CDR3 runs 18 residues. With V trimmed by 1 base and J by 1 base, 10 bases remained unmatched. CDR1 and CDR2 (germline): MGHRA, YSYEKL. The CDR3 sequence is CASSQGEGAGLSYNEQFF. CDR3 DNA sequence: TGCGCCAGCAGCCAAGGAGAGGGAGCGGGGTTATCCTACAATGAGCAGTTCTTC.

This chain joins TRBV29-1 and TRBJ1-3, with 9 bases identical to TRBD1. Germline CDR1 is SQVTM and CDR2 is ANQGSEA. The CDR3 loop spans 14 amino acids. With 7 bases clipped from V and 0 bases from J, the junction kept 4 bases outside the gene matches. The DNA for the CDR3 is TGCAGCGCAGGACAGGGGAGCTCTGGAAACACCATATATTTT. This encodes CSAGQGSSGNTIYF.

The rearrangement joins TRBV3-1 (or the pseudogene TRBV3-2) to TRBJ1-6, with D possibly being TRBD1 (6 bases). Trimming pared 3 bases from V and 4 bases from J, leaving 13 bases between. The germline V gene has CDR1 LGHDT and CDR2 YNNKEL (reference sequence). The CDR3 has 16 residues. CDR3 loop: CASSQTRTAYNSPLHF. CDR3 nucleotides: TGTGCCAGCAGCCAGACCAGGACAGCGTATAATTCACCCCTCCACTTT.

Remarks on this clone: This same CDR3 is encoded by further DNA sequences in the sample. The gene calls are TRBV4-1 and TRBJ1-5, with 10 bases aligning to TRBD1. This CDR3 is 16 amino acids long. The ends lost 1 base at V and 4 bases at J; junction bases unmatched: 4. The germline V gene encodes CDR1 MGHRA and CDR2 YSYEKL. The CDR3 reads CASSQVPGQGNQPQHF. The DNA for the CDR3 is TGCGCCAGCAGCCAAGTGCCGGGACAGGGGAATCAGCCCCAGCATTTT.

This clone showed up just once. The chain joins TRBV7-8 to TRBJ2-7, with TRBD2 identical over 7 bases. The CDR3 loop spans 16 amino acids. V shed 6 bases and J 1 base; nucleotides not matched to a gene: 12. Germline CDR1 reads SGHVS; CDR2 reads FQNEAQ. The CDR3 region has the DNA TGTGCCAGCAGTCCTAAGAGGACTAGTCGATCCTACGAGCAGTACTTC. This gives the protein CASSPKRTSRSYEQYF.

This clone was found once. The V and J genes are TRBV10-1 and TRBJ2-3; D is perhaps TRBD1 (6 bases). From germline, CDR1 is WNHNN and CDR2 SYGVQD (reference sequence). CDR3 length: 14 residues. V shed 1 base and J shed 1 base, with 6 bases lying between them. The CDR3 DNA follows: TGCGCCAGCAGTGAGTACAGGGGCACAGATACGCAGTATTTT. Encoded protein: CASSEYRGTDTQYF.

The chain joins TRBV3-1 (or the pseudogene TRBV3-2) to TRBJ2-1; 8 bases agree with TRBD2. V was clipped by 4 bases and J by 4 bases; unmatched bases: 6. CDR3 length equals 15 residues. From germline, CDR1 is LGHDT and CDR2 YNNKEL (reference sequence). As DNA, the CDR3 is TGTGCCAGCAGCCCCGGGACTAGTCTATACAATGAGCAGTTCTTC. It is translated as CASSPGTSLYNEQFF.

The rearrangement uses TRBV5-1 and TRBJ2-5; 12 bases align to TRBD1. The CDR3 is made up of 15 amino acids. CDR1 SGHRS and CDR2 YFSETQ come from the germline V gene. Germline trimming cut 1 base from V and 4 bases from J; bases unmatched to any gene: 2. In DNA form, the CDR3 reads TGCGCCAGCAGCTTGATGGGACAGGGGGCAGAGACCCAGTACTTC. It encodes CASSLMGQGAETQYF.

CDR3 amino acids: CASSLAEGGYGYTF. In nucleotides, the CDR3 is TGTGCCAGCAGCTTAGCGGAGGGTGGCTATGGCTACACCTTC. The rearrangement uses TRBV7-9 and TRBJ1-2; D is ambiguous. Germline V CDR1 and CDR2: SEHNR, FQNEAQ (reference sequence). This CDR3 comprises 14 residues. Trimming removed 0 bases from V and 4 bases from J, with 9 bases in between.

J is TRBJ2-7 and V is TRBV2; 7 nucleotides align to TRBD2. V was clipped by 11 bases and J by 3 bases; unmatched bases: 10. The CDR3 extends over 13 amino acids. Germline CDR1 reads SNHLY; CDR2 reads FYNNEI. This CDR3 is CAFLGGGVYEQYF. As DNA, the CDR3 is TGTGCCTTCCTCGGTGGGGGGGTCTACGAGCAGTACTTC.

The chain carries TRBV2 and TRBJ2-3; 7 positions match TRBD2. The CDR3 has 13 amino acids. The trim removed 6 bases at V and 3 bases at J, leaving 3 bases unmatched. The germline gives CDR1 SNHLY, CDR2 FYNNEI. CDR3 sequence reads: CASRGGETDTQYF. As DNA, the CDR3 is TGTGCCAGCAGGGGGGGGGAAACAGATACGCAGTATTTT.